The rows below give T cell receptor beta chains drawn from one sample of a study of T cell repertoires in cytomegalovirus infection. TCRdb recomputed calls from the reads with MiXCR, one row per CDR3 protein. This sample has around 240,000 distinct CDR3 sequences; 22% occur once, and the top ten carry about 20%. Input material: CD8+ T cells from PBMCs. The receptor set was obtained from a human donor in good health (CMV status not recorded). Some clones in this sample may be carry-over from other donors' samples. The conserved cysteine and the conserved F or W are not part of the CDR3 here. The order of the fields is J gene, clone size, V gene, D gene, CDR3 protein. A D gene is named only where the DNA matches it firmly. Clone sizes are given selectively: once, few, many, or a class where the clone is expanded.

>TRBJ1-1|.|TRBV19|.
ASSIWVDMNTEAF
>TRBJ1-1|few|TRBV6-5|.
ASSAGVINTEAF
>TRBJ2-7|.|TRBV4-1|.
ASSQVHLGTLEQY
>TRBJ2-7|many|TRBV7-2|.
ASSLVVIPYEQY
>TRBJ1-2|few|TRBV14|.
ASRGTGNYGYT
>TRBJ1-2|few|TRBV3-1|.
ASSPSGGSPRGYT
>TRBJ2-7|.|TRBV2|.
ASSEGPADPSYEQY
>TRBJ1-2|many|TRBV7-9|.
ASSTTGTALGINYGYT
>TRBJ2-3|few|TRBV28|.
ASSPMGEPTDTQY
>TRBJ1-1|.|TRBV30|.
AWGSAEAF